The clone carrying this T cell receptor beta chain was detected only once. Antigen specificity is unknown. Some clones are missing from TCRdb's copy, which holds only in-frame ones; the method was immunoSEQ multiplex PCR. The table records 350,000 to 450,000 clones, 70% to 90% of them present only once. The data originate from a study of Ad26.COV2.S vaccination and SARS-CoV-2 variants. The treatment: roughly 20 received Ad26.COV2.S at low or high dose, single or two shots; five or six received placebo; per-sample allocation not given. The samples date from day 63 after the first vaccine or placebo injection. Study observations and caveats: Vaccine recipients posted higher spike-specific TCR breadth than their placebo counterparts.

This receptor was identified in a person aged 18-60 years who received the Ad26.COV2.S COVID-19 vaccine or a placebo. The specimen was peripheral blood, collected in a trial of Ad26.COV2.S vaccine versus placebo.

CDR3 protein: CASTPGSSSYEQYF. The CDR3 coding sequence is TGCGCCAGCACTCCGGGGTCCAGCTCCTACGAGCAGTACTTC. The chain joins TRBV10-2 to TRBJ2-7, with a possible D match to TRBD2 (5 bases). The V end lost 7 bases, the J end lost 0 bases, and 13 bases lay between the germline ends. This CDR3 is built from 14 residues. Per germline, CDR1 WSHSY and CDR2 SAAADI.